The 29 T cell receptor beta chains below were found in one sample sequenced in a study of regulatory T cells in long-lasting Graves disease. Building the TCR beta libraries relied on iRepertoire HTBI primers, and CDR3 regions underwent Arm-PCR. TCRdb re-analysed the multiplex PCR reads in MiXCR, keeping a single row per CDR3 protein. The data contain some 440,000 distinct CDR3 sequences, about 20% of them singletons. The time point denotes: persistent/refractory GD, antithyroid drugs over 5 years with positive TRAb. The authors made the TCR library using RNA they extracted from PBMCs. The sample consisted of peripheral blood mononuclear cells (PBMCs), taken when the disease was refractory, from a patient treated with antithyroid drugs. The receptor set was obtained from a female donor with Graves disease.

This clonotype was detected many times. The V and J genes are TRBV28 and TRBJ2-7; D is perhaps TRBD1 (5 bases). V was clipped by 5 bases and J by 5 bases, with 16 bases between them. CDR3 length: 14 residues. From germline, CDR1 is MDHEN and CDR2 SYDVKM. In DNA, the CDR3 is TGTGCCAGCAGTATTCGGGCGATCAGGGACGAGCAGTACTTC. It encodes CASSIRAIRDEQYF.

The CDR3 here is CAISGQSRSSTDTQYF. CDR3 bases: TGTGCCATCAGTGGTCAGTCCCGATCTAGCACAGATACGCAGTATTTT. This chain uses TRBV10-3 with TRBJ2-3; D ambiguous. Trimming removed 4 bases at V and 0 bases at J, with 14 bases between. Germline CDR1 ENHRY, CDR2 SYGVKD. The CDR3 extends over 16 amino acids.

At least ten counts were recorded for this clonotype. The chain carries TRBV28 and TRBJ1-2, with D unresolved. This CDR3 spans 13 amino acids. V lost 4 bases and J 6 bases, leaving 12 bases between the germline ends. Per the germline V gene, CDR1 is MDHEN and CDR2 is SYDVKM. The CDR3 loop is CASSSEVPHGYTF. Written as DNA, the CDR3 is TGTGCCAGCAGTTCGGAGGTCCCTCATGGCTACACCTTC.

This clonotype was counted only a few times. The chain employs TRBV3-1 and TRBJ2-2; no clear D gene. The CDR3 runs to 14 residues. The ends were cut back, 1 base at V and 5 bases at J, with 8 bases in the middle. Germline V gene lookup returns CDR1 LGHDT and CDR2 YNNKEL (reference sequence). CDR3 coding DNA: TGTGCCAGCAGCCAAGTACTGGGAACCGGGGAGCTGTTTTTT. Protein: CASSQVLGTGELFF.

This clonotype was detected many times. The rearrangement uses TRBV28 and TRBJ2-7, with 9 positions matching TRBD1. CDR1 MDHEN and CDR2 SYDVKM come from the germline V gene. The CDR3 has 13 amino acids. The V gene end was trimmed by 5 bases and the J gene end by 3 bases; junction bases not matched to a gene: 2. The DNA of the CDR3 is TGTGCCAGCAGTGGGACAGGGAACTACGAGCAGTACTTC. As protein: CASSGTGNYEQYF. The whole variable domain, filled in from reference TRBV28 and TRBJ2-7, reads DVKVTQSSRYLVKRTGEKVFLECVQDMDHENMFWYRQDPGLGLRLIYFSYDVKMKEKGDIPEGYSVSREKKERFSLILESASTNQTSMYLCASSGTGNYEQYFGPGTRLTVT.

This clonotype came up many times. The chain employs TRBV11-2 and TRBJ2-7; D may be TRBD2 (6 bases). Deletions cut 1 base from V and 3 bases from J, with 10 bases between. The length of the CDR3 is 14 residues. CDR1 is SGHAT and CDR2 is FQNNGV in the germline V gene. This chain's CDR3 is CASSLAGRDYEQYF. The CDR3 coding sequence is TGTGCCAGCAGCTTAGCCGGGCGGGACTACGAGCAGTACTTC.

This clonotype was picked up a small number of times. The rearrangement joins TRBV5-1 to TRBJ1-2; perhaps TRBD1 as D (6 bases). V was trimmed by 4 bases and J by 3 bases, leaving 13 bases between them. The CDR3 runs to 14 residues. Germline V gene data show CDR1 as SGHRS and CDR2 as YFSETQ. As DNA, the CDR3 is TGCGCCAGCAGCGCTGGACAGAGCCACTATGGCTACACCTTC. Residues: CASSAGQSHYGYTF.

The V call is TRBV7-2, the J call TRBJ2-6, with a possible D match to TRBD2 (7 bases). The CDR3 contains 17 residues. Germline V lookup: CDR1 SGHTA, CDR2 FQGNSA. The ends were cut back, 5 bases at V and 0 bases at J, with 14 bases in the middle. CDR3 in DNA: TGTGCCAGCAGCCCGGGGGGCTCCTACTCTGGGGCCAACGTCCTGACTTTC. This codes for CASSPGGSYSGANVLTF.

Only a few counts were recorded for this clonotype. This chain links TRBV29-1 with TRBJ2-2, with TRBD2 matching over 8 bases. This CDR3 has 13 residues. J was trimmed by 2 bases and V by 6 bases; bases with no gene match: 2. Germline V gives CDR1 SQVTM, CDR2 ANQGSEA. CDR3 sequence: CSVGLENTGELFF. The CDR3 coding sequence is TGCAGCGTGGGACTAGAAAACACCGGGGAGCTGTTTTTT.

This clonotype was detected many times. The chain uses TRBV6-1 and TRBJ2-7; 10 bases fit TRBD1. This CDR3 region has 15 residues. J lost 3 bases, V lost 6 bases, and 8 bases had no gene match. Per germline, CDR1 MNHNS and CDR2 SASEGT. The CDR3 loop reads CASSPIRDRGYEQYF. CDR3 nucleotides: TGTGCCAGCAGCCCGATCCGGGACAGGGGCTACGAGCAGTACTTC.

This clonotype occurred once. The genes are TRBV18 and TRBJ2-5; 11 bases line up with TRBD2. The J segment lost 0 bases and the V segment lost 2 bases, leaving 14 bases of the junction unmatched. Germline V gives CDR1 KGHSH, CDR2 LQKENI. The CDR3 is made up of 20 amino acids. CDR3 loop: CASSPGFSASGRPNQETQYF. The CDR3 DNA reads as TGTGCCAGCTCACCAGGCTTTTCGGCTAGCGGGAGGCCAAACCAAGAGACCCAGTACTTC.

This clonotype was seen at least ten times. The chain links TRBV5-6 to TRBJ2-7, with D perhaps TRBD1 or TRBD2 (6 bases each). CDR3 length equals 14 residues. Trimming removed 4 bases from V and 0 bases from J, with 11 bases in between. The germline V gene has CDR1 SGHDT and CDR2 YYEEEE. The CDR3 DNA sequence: TGTGCCAGCAGCCCCGGAGGGGGCTCCTACGAGCAGTACTTC. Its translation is CASSPGGGSYEQYF.

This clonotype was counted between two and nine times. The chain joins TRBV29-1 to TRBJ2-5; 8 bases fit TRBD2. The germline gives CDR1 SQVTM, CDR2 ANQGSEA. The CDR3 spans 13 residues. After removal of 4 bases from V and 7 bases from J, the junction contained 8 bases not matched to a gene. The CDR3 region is CSVAGGMEGTQYF. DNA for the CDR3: TGCAGCGTTGCGGGAGGGATGGAAGGGACCCAGTACTTC.

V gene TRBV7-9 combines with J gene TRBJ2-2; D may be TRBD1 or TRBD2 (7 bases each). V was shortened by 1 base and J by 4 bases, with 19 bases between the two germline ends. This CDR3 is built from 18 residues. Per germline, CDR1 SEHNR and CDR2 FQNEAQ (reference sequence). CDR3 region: CASSLVLTGTTLTGELFF. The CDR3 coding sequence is TGTGCCAGCAGCTTAGTGTTGACAGGGACTACTCTCACCGGGGAGCTGTTTTTT.

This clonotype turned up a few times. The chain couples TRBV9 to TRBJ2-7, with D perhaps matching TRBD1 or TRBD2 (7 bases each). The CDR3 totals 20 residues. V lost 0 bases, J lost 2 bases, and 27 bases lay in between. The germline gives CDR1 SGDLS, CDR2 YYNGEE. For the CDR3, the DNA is TGTGCCAGCAGCGTAGTCCCAGGGGGGGGCCTTGGGGGTACCACCTACGAGCAGTACTTC. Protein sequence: CASSVVPGGGLGGTTYEQYF.

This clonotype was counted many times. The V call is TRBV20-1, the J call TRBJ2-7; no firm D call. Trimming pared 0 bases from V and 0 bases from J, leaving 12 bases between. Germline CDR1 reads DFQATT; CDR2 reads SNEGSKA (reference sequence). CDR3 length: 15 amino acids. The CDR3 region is CSARDLGRSSYEQYF. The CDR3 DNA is TGCAGTGCTAGAGATCTCGGACGGAGCTCCTACGAGCAGTACTTC.

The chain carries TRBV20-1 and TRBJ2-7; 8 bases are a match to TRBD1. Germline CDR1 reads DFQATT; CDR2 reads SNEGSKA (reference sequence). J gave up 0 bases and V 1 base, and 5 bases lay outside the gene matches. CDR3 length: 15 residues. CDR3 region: CSARVADRASYEQYF. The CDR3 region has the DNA TGCAGTGCTAGAGTCGCGGACAGGGCCTCCTACGAGCAGTACTTC.

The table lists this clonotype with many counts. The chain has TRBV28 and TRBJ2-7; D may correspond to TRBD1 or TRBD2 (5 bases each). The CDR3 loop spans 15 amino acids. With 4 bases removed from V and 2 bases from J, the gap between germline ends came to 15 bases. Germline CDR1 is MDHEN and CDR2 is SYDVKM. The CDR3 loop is CASSSRDPPTYEQYF. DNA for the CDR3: TGTGCCAGCAGTTCAAGGGACCCGCCGACCTACGAGCAGTACTTC.

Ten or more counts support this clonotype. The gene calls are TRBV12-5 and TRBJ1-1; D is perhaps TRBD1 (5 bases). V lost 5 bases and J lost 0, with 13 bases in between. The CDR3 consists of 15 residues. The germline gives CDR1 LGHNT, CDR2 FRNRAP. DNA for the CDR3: TGTGCTAGTGGTACCCCAGGGACGGTGAACACTGAAGCTTTCTTT. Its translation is CASGTPGTVNTEAFF.

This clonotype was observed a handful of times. CDR3 protein: CAISESNGGTEAFF. CDR3 bases: TGTGCCATCAGTGAATCTAATGGGGGGACTGAAGCTTTCTTT. V gene TRBV10-3 combines with J gene TRBJ1-1, with a possible D match to TRBD1 (5 bases). Looked up from germline, CDR1 is ENHRY and CDR2 is SYGVKD. The V gene lost 3 bases and the J gene lost 5 bases, with 13 bases spanning the gap. The CDR3 is 14 residues long.

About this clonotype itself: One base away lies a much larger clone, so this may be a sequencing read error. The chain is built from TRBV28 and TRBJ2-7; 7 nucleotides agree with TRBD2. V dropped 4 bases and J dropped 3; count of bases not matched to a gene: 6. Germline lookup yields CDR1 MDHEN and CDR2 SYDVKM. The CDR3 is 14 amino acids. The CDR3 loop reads CASSSPSGGYEQYF. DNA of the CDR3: TGTGCCAGCAGTTCCCCTAGCGGAGGCTACGAGCAGTACTTC.

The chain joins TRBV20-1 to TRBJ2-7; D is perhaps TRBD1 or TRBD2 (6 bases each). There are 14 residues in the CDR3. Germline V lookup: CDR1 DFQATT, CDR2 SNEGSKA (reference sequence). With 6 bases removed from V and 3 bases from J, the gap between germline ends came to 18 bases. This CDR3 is CSAEQGRGGYEQYF. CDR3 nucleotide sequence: TGCAGTGCCGAACAGGGCCGGGGAGGCTACGAGCAGTACTTC.

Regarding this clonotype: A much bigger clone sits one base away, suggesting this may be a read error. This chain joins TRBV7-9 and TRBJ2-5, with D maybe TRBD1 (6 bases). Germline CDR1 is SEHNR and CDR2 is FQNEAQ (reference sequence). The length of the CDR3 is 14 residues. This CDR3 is CASSLAGVQEAQYF. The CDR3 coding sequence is TGTGCCAGCAGCTTGGCAGGGGTTCAAGAGGCCCAGTACTTC. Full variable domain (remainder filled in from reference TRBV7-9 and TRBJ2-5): DTGVSQNPRHKITKRGQNVTFRCDPISEHNRLYWYRQTLGQGPEFLTYFQNEAQLEKSRLLSDRFSAERPKGSFSTLEIQRTEQGDSAMYLCASSLAGVQEAQYFGPGTRLLVL.

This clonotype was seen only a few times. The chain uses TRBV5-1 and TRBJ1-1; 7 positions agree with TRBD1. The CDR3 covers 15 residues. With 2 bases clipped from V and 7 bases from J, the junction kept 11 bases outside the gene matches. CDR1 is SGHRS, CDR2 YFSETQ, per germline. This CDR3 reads CASSLRQGQNGEAFF. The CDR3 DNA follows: TGCGCCAGCAGCTTAAGACAGGGCCAAAATGGTGAAGCTTTCTTT.

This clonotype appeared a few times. CDR3 amino acids: CAWSVRGPLNTEAFF. CDR3 DNA: TGTGCCTGGAGTGTACGAGGCCCCTTGAACACTGAAGCTTTCTTT. The J gene is TRBJ1-1, the V gene TRBV30; D remains ambiguous. Germline-derived CDR1 and CDR2 are GTSNPN and SVGIG (reference sequence). V was cut by 0 bases and J by 0 bases, with 11 bases left in between. This CDR3 comprises 15 residues.

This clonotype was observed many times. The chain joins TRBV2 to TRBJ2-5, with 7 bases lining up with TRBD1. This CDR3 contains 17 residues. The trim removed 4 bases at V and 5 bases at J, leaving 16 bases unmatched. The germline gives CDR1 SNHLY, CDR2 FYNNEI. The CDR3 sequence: CASSGDLTGRDGETQYF. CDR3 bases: TGTGCCAGCAGTGGTGACCTGACAGGGAGAGACGGGGAGACCCAGTACTTC.

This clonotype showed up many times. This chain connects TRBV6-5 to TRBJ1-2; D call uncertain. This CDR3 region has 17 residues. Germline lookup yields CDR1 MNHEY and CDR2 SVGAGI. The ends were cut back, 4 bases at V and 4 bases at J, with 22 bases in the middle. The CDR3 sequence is CASSLISRPFDAYGYTF. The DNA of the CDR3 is TGTGCCAGCAGTTTGATTAGCAGGCCGTTTGACGCCTATGGCTACACCTTC.

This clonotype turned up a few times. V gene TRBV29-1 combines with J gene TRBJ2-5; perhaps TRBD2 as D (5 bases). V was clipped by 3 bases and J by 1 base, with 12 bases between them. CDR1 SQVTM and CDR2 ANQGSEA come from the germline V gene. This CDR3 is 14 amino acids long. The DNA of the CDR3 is TGCAGCGTTGAGACCCCAGGACTCCAAGAGACCCAGTACTTC. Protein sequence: CSVETPGLQETQYF.

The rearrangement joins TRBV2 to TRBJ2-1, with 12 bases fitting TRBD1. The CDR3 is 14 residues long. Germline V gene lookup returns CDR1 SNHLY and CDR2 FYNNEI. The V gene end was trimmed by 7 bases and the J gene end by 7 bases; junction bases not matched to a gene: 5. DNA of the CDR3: TGTGCCAGCACTAGGGACAGGGGGCATAATGAGCAGTTCTTC. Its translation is CASTRDRGHNEQFF.